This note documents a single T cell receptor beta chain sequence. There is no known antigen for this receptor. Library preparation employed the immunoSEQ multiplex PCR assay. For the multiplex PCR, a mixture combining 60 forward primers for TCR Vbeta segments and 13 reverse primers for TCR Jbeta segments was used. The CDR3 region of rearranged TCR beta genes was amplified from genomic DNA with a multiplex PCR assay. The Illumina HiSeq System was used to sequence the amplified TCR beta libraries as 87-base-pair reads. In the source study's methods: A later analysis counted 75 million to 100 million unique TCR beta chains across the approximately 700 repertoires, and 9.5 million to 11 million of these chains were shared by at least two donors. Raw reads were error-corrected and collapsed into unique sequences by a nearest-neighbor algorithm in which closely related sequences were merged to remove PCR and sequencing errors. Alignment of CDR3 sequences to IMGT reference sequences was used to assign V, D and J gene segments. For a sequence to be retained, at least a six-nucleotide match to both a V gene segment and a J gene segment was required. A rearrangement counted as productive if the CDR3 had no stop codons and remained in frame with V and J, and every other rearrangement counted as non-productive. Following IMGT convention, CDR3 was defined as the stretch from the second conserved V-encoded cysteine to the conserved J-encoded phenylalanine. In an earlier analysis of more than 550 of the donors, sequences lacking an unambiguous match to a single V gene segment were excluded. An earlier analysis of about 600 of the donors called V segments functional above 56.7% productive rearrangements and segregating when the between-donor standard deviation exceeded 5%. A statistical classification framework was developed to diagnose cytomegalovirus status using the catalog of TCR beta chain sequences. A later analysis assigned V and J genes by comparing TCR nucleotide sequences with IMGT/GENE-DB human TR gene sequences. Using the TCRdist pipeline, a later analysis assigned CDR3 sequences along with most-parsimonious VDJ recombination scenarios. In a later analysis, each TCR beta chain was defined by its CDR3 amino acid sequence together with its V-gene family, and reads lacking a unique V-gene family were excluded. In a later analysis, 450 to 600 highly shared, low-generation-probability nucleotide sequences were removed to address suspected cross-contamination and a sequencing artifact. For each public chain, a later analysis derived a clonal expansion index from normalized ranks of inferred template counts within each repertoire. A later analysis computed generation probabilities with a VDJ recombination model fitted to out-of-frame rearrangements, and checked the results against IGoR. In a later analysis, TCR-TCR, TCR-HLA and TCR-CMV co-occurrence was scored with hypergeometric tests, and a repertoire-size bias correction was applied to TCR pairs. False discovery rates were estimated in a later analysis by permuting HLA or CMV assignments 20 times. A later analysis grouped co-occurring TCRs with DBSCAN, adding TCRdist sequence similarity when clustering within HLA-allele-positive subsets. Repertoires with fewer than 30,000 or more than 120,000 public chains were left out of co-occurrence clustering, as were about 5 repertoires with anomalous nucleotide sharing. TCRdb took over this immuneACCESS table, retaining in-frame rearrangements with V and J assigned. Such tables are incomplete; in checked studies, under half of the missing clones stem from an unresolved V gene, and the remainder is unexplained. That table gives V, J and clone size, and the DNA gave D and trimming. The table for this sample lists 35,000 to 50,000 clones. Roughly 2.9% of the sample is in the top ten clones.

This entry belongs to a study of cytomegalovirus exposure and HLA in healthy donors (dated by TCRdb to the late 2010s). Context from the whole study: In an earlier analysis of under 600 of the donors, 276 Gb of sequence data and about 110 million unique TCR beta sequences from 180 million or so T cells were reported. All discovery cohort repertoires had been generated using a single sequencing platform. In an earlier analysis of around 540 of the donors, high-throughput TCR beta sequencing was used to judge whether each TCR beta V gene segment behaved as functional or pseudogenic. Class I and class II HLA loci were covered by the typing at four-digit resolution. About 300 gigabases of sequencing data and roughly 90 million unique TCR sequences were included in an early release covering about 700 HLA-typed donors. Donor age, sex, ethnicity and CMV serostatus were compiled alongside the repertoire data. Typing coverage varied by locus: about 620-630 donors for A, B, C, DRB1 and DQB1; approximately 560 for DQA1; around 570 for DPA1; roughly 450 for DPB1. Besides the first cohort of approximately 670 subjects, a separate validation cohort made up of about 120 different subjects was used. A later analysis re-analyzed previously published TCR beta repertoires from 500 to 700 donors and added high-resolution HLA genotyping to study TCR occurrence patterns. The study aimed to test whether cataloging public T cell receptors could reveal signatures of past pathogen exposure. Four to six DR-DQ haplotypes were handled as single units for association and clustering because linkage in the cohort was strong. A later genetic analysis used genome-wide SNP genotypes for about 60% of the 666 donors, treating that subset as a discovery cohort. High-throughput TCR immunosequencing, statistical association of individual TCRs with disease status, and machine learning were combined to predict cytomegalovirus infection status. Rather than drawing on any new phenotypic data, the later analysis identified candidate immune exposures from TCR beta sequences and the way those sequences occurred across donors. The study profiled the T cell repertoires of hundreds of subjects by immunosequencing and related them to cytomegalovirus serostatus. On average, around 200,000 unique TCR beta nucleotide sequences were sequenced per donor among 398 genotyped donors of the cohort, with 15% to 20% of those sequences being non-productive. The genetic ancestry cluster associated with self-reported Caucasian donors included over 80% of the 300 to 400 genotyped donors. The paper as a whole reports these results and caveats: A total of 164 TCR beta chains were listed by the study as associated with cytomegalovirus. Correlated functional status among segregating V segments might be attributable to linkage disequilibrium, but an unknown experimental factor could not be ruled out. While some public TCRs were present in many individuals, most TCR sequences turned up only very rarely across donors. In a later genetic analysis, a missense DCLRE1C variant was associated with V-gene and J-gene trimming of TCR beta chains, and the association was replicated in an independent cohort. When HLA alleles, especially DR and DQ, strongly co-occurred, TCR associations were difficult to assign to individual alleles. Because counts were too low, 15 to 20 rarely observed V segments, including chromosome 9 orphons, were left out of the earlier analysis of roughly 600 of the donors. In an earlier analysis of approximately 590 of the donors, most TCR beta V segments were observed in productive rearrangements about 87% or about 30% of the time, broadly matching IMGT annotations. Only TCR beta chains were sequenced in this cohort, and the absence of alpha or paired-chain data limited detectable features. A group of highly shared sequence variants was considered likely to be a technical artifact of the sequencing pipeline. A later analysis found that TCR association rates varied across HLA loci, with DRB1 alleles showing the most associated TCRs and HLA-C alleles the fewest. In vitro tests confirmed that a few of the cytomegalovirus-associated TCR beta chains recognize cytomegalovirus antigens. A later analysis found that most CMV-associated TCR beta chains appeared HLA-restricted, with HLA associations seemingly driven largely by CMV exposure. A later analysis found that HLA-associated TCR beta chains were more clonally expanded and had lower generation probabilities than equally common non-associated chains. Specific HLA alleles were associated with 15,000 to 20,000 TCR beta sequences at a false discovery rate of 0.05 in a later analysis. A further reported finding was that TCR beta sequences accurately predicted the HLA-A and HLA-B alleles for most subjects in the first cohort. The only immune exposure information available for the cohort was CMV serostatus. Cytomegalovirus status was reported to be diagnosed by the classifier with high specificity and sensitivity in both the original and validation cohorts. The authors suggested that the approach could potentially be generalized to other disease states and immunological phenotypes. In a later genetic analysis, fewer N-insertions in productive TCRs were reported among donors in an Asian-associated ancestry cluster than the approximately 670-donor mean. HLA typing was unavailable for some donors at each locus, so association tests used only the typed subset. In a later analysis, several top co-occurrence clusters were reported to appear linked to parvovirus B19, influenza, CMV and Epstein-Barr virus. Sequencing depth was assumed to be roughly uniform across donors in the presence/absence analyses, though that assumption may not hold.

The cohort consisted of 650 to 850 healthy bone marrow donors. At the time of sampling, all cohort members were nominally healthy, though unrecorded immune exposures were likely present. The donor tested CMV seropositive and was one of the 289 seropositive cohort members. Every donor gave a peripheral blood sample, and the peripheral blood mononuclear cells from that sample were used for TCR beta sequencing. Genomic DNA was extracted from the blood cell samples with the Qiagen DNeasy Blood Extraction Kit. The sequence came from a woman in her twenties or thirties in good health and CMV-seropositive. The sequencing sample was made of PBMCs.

The bases are TGCGCCAGCAGCCCCCCCCGGGACAGCTACAATGAGCAGTTCTTC. Its translation reads: CASSPPRDSYNEQFF. The receptor chain draws on TRBV5-1 and TRBJ2-1, and TRBD1 aligns with 7 junction nucleotides. Trimming removed 4 bases from V and 3 bases from J; the gene matches leave 7 bases unexplained. The CDR3, cysteine through phenylalanine, is 15 amino acids long. Only CDR3 DNA is held: 45 bases, read in frame from base 1. Via the germline V gene, CDR1 is SGHRS and CDR2 YFSETQ. The full variable domain, with segments outside the CDR3 supplied by the reference TRBV5-1 and TRBJ2-1 proteins, appears as KAGVTQTPRYLIKTRGQQVTLSCSPISGHRSVSWYQQTPGQGLQFLFEYFSETQRNKGNFPGRFSGRQFSNSRSEMNVSTLELGDSALYLCASSPPRDSYNEQFFGPGTRLTVL.